Included here is one T cell receptor (beta chain) sequence, with context. Germline V gene sequence: CDR1 SGHRS, CDR2 YFSETQ. V dropped 0 bases and J dropped 8; count of bases not matched to a gene: 11. This CDR3 is 16 amino acids long. The data originate from a study of control samples from healthy donors and cancer patients. TCRdb's table, derived via immunoSEQ multiplex PCR, lists solely in-frame clones and lacks some. The data contain roughly 120,000 clones, about 94% of them seen just once; the ten biggest clones take up about 3.5%. This TCR was sampled from a man between 25 and 39 years old in good health. Sequencing input: blood. The chain employs TRBV5-1 and TRBJ1-2; 9 nucleotides agree with TRBD1. The CDR3 region has the DNA TGCGCCAGCAGCTTGGCTTCCGCCGGGACAGGGAGAGGCTACACCTTC. Protein: CASSLASAGTGRGYTF.